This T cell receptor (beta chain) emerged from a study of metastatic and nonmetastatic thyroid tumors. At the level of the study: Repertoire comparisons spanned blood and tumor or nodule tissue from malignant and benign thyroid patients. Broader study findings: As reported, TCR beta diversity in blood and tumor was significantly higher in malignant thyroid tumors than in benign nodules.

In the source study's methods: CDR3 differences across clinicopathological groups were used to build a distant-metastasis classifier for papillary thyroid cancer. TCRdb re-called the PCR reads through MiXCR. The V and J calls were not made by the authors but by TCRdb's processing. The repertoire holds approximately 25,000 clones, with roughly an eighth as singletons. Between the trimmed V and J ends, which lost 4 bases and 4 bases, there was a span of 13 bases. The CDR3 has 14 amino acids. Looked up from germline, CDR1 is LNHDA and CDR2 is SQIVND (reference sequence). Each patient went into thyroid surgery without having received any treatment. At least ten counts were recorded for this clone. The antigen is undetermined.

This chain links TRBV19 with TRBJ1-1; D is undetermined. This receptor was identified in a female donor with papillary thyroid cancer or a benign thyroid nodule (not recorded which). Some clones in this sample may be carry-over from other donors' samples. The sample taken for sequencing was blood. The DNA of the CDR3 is TGTGCCAGTAGTAGGACCTTTGTTATCACTGAAGCTTTCTTT. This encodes CASSRTFVITEAFF.